The 18 T cell receptor beta chains listed next were all sequenced from one sample in a study of cytomegalovirus exposure and HLA in healthy donors. Assay used: immunoSEQ multiplex PCR; TCRdb lists only in-frame clones, some missing. The table shows about 200,000 clones, with about 81% occurring only once. The sample consisted of PBMCs. The receptors shown here come from a woman in her twenties or thirties in good health and CMV-seronegative.

The gene calls are TRBV11-2 and TRBJ2-7; 7 nucleotides line up with TRBD2. The V segment lost 5 bases and the J segment 3 bases; nucleotides outside the gene matches: 10. The V gene's germline CDR1 is SGHAT and CDR2 FQNNGV. This CDR3 is built from 15 residues. In DNA form, the CDR3 reads TGTGCCAGCAGCCATGAGAAAGCGGGGATCTACGAGCAGTACTTC. Encoded protein: CASSHEKAGIYEQYF.

The gene calls are TRBV7-2 and TRBJ1-5; TRBD1 matches 7 bases. The CDR3 has 16 amino acids. The junction had 11 bases not matched to a gene; V was cut back by 6 bases and J by 3 bases. The germline CDR1 and CDR2 sequences are SGHTA and FQGNSA. CDR3 sequence: CASRFPYRGINQPQHF. CDR3 sequence (DNA): TGTGCCAGCAGATTCCCGTACAGGGGTATCAATCAGCCCCAGCATTTT.

V gene TRBV9 combines with J gene TRBJ2-3, with D tentatively TRBD2 (5 bases). This CDR3 has 15 residues. Trimming cost V 0 bases and J 0 bases, with 8 bases left between them. Germline CDR1 SGDLS, CDR2 YYNGEE. CDR3 in DNA: TGTGCCAGCAGCGTAGATCCGGGGAGCACAGATACGCAGTATTTT. Translation: CASSVDPGSTDTQYF. Combining the CDR3 with reference TRBV9 and TRBJ2-3 gives the whole variable domain DSGVTQTPKHLITATGQRVTLRCSPRSGDLSVYWYQQSLDQGLQFLIQYYNGEERAKGNILERFSAQQFPDLHSELNLSSLELGDSALYFCASSVDPGSTDTQYFGPGTRLTVL.

V usage is TRBV5-3 and J usage is TRBJ1-1; 9 bases map to TRBD1. TRBV5-3 is recorded as an ORF, its role being uncertain. This CDR3 has 15 residues. V shed 0 bases, J shed 5 bases, and the junction held 5 bases outside the gene matches. The CDR3 is CARSLDRGRTTEAFF. CDR3 bases: TGTGCCAGAAGCTTGGACAGGGGGCGAACAACTGAAGCTTTCTTT.

This chain uses TRBV29-1 with TRBJ2-7, with 10 positions matching TRBD1. Germline V gene sequence: CDR1 SQVTM, CDR2 ANQGSEA. The CDR3 contains 14 residues. V lost 5 bases and J lost 4; bases outside the gene matches: 8. DNA for the CDR3: TGCAGCGTTAGCGGGACAGGGGTATTATACGAGCAGTACTTC. It translates to CSVSGTGVLYEQYF.

This chain joins TRBV7-3 and TRBJ2-1; no clear D gene. The CDR3 sequence is 13 residues long. Between the trimmed V and J ends, which lost 5 bases and 9 bases, there was a span of 14 bases. Germline CDR1 and CDR2: SGHTA and FQGTGA. The CDR3 spells CASSPSQLGEQFF. The CDR3 nucleotides are TGTGCCAGCAGCCCGTCCCAGCTAGGTGAGCAGTTCTTC.

The V and J genes are TRBV27 and TRBJ1-4; D remains unclear. Looked up from germline, CDR1 is MNHEY and CDR2 is SMNVEV (reference sequence). The length of the CDR3 is 15 residues. V lost 3 bases to trimming and J lost 7 bases, with 15 bases between them. In DNA, the CDR3 is TGTGCCAGCAGTTTGACACCCTACCTTCGTGAAAAACTGTTTTTT. Protein: CASSLTPYLREKLFF.

The genes are TRBV21-1 and TRBJ1-2. TRBV21-1 is a pseudogene locus. This CDR3 contains 20 residues. The chain's CDR3 is CASTLKVLGSWITTNYGYTF. The CDR3 bases are TGTGCCAGCACCCTCAAAGTACTCGGGAGCTGGATTACCACTAACTATGGCTACACCTTC.

The chain joins TRBV6-6 to TRBJ1-5, with a tentative D call TRBD1 (6 bases). Per the germline V gene, CDR1 is MNHNY and CDR2 is SVGAGI (reference sequence). The CDR3 sequence is 16 residues long. Trimming removed 2 bases at V and 2 bases at J, with 13 bases between. CDR3 nucleotide sequence: TGTGCCAGCAGTTACCCAACAGGGAGGGGCAATCAGCCCCAGCATTTT. The encoded protein is CASSYPTGRGNQPQHF.

The genes are TRBV5-1 and TRBJ2-1, with D maybe TRBD1 (5 bases). Deletions cut 0 bases from V and 3 bases from J, with 13 bases between. This CDR3 region has 16 residues. Germline V gives CDR1 SGHRS, CDR2 YFSETQ. CDR3 nucleotides: TGCGCCAGCAGCTTGGAGCCTCGACAGAGCTACAATGAGCAGTTCTTC. It specifies CASSLEPRQSYNEQFF.

The chain joins TRBV15 to TRBJ1-2; D remains ambiguous. CDR1 and CDR2 from the germline V gene are LNHNV and YYDKDF (reference sequence). The V end lost 8 bases, the J end lost 0 bases, and 16 bases lay between the germline ends. This CDR3 has 15 residues. In DNA, the CDR3 is TGTGCCACCTTCGACGCCCGGGGAACTAACTATGGCTACACCTTC. Residues: CATFDARGTNYGYTF.

The genes are TRBV9 and TRBJ1-2, with a possible D match to TRBD1 (5 bases). This CDR3 is built from 14 residues. With 4 bases removed from V and 7 bases from J, the gap between germline ends came to 17 bases. Per germline, CDR1 SGDLS and CDR2 YYNGEE. The CDR3 sequence: CASSPSRVVVGYTF. The CDR3 DNA reads as TGTGCCAGCAGCCCCTCCAGGGTCGTAGTTGGCTACACCTTC.

This clone appeared a single time. This chain joins TRBV5-4 and TRBJ2-5; perhaps TRBD1 as D (6 bases). CDR1 and CDR2 (germline): SGHNT, YYREEE (reference sequence). This CDR3 spans 14 amino acids. The germline V and J ends were trimmed by 0 bases and 5 bases, with 11 bases remaining between them. The chain's CDR3 is CASSLGRGWETQYF. The DNA of the CDR3 is TGTGCCAGCAGCTTGGGCAGGGGTTGGGAGACCCAGTACTTC.

This clone was observed a single time. DNA for the CDR3: TGTGCCAGCAGTGAAGGGTATACAGGTGGCACTGAAGCTTTCTTT. It yields the protein CASSEGYTGGTEAFF. This chain uses TRBV2 with TRBJ1-1; TRBD1 is a possible D gene (5 bases). Germline V gives CDR1 SNHLY, CDR2 FYNNEI. The CDR3 length is 15 residues. Trimming removed 1 base from V and 4 bases from J, with 13 bases in between.

This rearrangement joins TRBV11-3 to TRBJ2-3; 12 positions match TRBD2. Trimming at V came to 1 base and at J to 1 base, leaving 6 bases not matched to a gene. The CDR3 sequence is 18 residues long. CDR1 SGHNT and CDR2 YENEEA come from the germline V gene. The CDR3 region is CASSLGLTSGGRTDTQYF. In nucleotides, the CDR3 is TGTGCCAGCAGCTTAGGGTTGACTAGCGGGGGCCGCACAGATACGCAGTATTTT.

This chain joins TRBV12-5 and TRBJ1-1; possibly TRBD1 for D (6 bases). From germline, CDR1 is LGHNT and CDR2 FRNRAP. This CDR3 is built from 12 residues. V lost 4 bases, J lost 8 bases, and 11 bases lay in between. CDR3 sequence: CASGSRGSEAFF. CDR3 DNA: TGTGCTAGTGGTTCCAGGGGATCGGAAGCTTTCTTT.

The V gene is TRBV7-9, the J gene TRBJ1-4; a weak D match, TRBD1 (5 bases). V gave up 3 bases and J gave up 8 bases, with 13 bases separating them. Germline CDR1 reads SEHNR; CDR2 reads FQNEAQ (reference sequence). The length of the CDR3 is 14 residues. CDR3 in DNA: TGTGCCAGCAGCTTTGGTCAGGGTGTGGAAAAACTGTTTTTT. It encodes CASSFGQGVEKLFF. Drawing the rest from reference TRBV7-9 and TRBJ1-4, the complete variable domain is DTGVSQNPRHKITKRGQNVTFRCDPISEHNRLYWYRQTLGQGPEFLTYFQNEAQLEKSRLLSDRFSAERPKGSFSTLEIQRTEQGDSAMYLCASSFGQGVEKLFFGSGTQLSVL.

This clone was found a few times. The V call is TRBV4-1, the J call TRBJ1-2; TRBD1 agrees at 9 bases. Losses at the gene ends were 1 base for V and 2 bases for J; bases not matched to a gene: 2. CDR3 length: 15 amino acids. Germline CDR1 and CDR2: MGHRA and YSYEKL. The CDR3 DNA reads TGCGCCAGCAGCCAAGGGGACAGGGAAAACTATGGCTACACCTTC. Translating gives CASSQGDRENYGYTF.